This TCR beta chain is drawn from a study of blood T cell repertoires in COVID-19. Study summary: Spain, Italy and the United States supplied samples that represented acute and convalescent COVID-19. The cDNA or gDNA used as material had been derived from T cells, B-cell-depleted T cells, or PBMCs.

There are a few counts of this clone. Data came from immunoSEQ multiplex PCR; TCRdb stores just in-frame clones and leaves some out. The table shows about 160,000 clones, with around 85% occurring only once. Germline assignment: CDR1 SGHVS and CDR2 FQNEAQ. The J segment lost 7 bases and the V segment lost 5 bases, leaving 7 bases of the junction unmatched. The CDR3 length is 14 residues. Sequenced input: peripheral blood. The sequence was collected from a man older than 75 with COVID-19, enrolled during active disease. V usage is TRBV7-8 and J usage is TRBJ2-7; 11 positions match TRBD2. The CDR3 sequence: CASSRLAGGREQYF. As DNA, the CDR3 is TGTGCCAGCAGCCGGCTAGCGGGGGGCCGGGAGCAGTACTTC.